The 32 T cell receptor beta chains in this list originate from one sample, sequenced in a study of vaccination and CD4 T cells after COVID-19. The Oncomine TCR Beta short-read assay generated sequence data from the DNA of cultured CD4+ T cells. One entry per CDR3 protein results from TCRdb running MiXCR on the PCR reads. The sample includes tens of thousands of distinct CDR3 sequences, 45% to 65% of them seen just once. Specified treatment: roughly ten-day PBMC culture with coronavirus spike peptide pools or control peptides (ViraFEST assay). These receptors' antigens are unknown. The sample taken for sequencing was CD4+ T cells from blood, cultured in vitro. Source of these receptors: a human donor who had recovered from COVID-19.

This clonotype was found a few times. The chain joins TRBV6-2 or TRBV6-3 to TRBJ1-5; D unclear. Germline V lookup: CDR1 MNHEY, CDR2 SVGEGT. V lost 6 bases, J lost 1 base, and 7 bases lay in between. The CDR3 totals 13 residues. CDR3 sequence (DNA): TGTGCCAGCAGCCGGAGAAGCAATCAGCCCCAGCATTTT. The encoded protein is CASSRRSNQPQHF.

This clonotype was counted a few times. The chain combines TRBV7-9 with TRBJ2-3; D is unresolved. The CDR3 consists of 12 residues. CDR1 SEHNR and CDR2 FQNEAQ come from the germline V gene (reference sequence). The V and J ends lost 8 bases and 1 base respectively, with 7 bases between them. The CDR3 spells CASGGRTDTQYF. The CDR3 DNA sequence: TGTGCCAGCGGCGGCCGCACAGATACGCAGTATTTT.

This clonotype was counted a few times. This rearrangement joins TRBV18 to TRBJ1-3; D possibly corresponds to TRBD1 (5 bases). Germline CDR1 and CDR2: KGHSH and LQKENI. This CDR3 has 15 residues. Between the trimmed V and J ends, which lost 3 bases and 2 bases, there was a span of 11 bases. The CDR3 DNA sequence: TGTGCCAGCTCACCCCTCCAAGGGGCTGGAAACACCATATATTTT. Encoded protein: CASSPLQGAGNTIYF. The whole variable domain, filled in from reference TRBV18 and TRBJ1-3, reads NAGVMQNPRHLVRRRGQEARLRCSPMKGHSHVYWYRQLPEEGLKFMVYLQKENIIDESGMPKERFSAEFPKEGPSILRIQQVVRGDSAAYFCASSPLQGAGNTIYFGEGSWLTVV.

The CDR3 here is CASSSFPGARNSPLHF. The CDR3 nucleotides read TGTGCCAGCAGCTCCTTTCCGGGGGCGCGGAATTCACCCCTCCACTTT. The chain has TRBV7-2 and TRBJ1-6; tentatively, D is TRBD1 (6 bases). V was pared by 4 bases and J by 7 bases, with 17 bases between. Germline V lookup: CDR1 SGHTA, CDR2 FQGNSA. The CDR3 consists of 16 residues.

This clonotype was picked up a small number of times. The chain carries TRBV20-1 and TRBJ2-1; 8 bases are shared with TRBD2. CDR3 length: 15 amino acids. Germline-derived CDR1 and CDR2 are DFQATT and SNEGSKA (reference sequence). V dropped 3 bases and J dropped 3; count of bases not matched to a gene: 7. The CDR3 DNA sequence: TGCAGTGCTAGTGTCGGGAGGGCCGACTACAATGAGCAGTTCTTC. Amino acids: CSASVGRADYNEQFF.

This chain joins TRBV12-3 or TRBV12-4 and TRBJ2-5; a possible D gene is TRBD2 (5 bases). Between the trimmed V and J ends, which lost 6 bases and 5 bases, there was a span of 22 bases. CDR3 size: 16 residues. The CDR3 here is CASRPITSAGLETQYF. The CDR3 DNA is TGTGCCAGCAGGCCAATTACTAGTGCTGGTTTGGAGACCCAGTACTTC.

A single count supports this clonotype. The gene calls are TRBV6-5 and TRBJ2-1; tentative D call: TRBD1 (5 bases). Trimming left V 2 bases short and J 4 bases short, with 9 bases between. Per the germline V gene, CDR1 is MNHEY and CDR2 is SVGAGI. The CDR3 sequence is 14 residues long. In DNA form, the CDR3 reads TGTGCCAGCAGTTACAGGGGAAAGTACAATGAGCAGTTCTTC. Encoded protein: CASSYRGKYNEQFF.

The chain combines TRBV6-1 with TRBJ2-1; D perhaps matches TRBD1 (5 bases). The length of the CDR3 is 13 residues. The V gene's germline CDR1 is MNHNS and CDR2 SASEGT. Deletions cut 6 bases from V and 10 bases from J, with 16 bases between. CDR3 region: CASRRASGSEQFF. CDR3 bases: TGTGCCAGCAGACGAGCGTCAGGGTCGGAGCAGTTCTTC.

The sample holds a few counts of this clonotype. The chain joins TRBV19 to TRBJ2-2; tentatively, D is TRBD2 (5 bases). CDR3 length: 14 amino acids. The germline gives CDR1 LNHDA, CDR2 SQIVND (reference sequence). Trimming shortened V by 5 bases and J by 8 bases, and 15 bases separated the two germline ends. CDR3 sequence reads: CASSPPGFKGELFF. CDR3 DNA: TGTGCCAGTAGTCCGCCGGGGTTCAAGGGGGAGCTGTTTTTT.

The gene calls are TRBV20-1 and TRBJ2-7, with 8 nucleotides matching TRBD2. The V and J ends lost 7 bases and 5 bases, in that order; junction bases with no gene match: 13. The germline V gene encodes CDR1 DFQATT and CDR2 SNEGSKA (reference sequence). CDR3 size: 14 residues. The CDR3 nucleotides are TGCAGTGTTCTCCTGGGGCTAGCGGGCAACGAGCAGTACTTC. This encodes CSVLLGLAGNEQYF.

The J gene is TRBJ1-1, the V gene TRBV7-2, with 10 bases that match TRBD1. The CDR3 sequence is 15 residues long. Germline V gene data show CDR1 as SGHTA and CDR2 as FQGNSA. J was trimmed by 4 bases and V by 4 bases; bases with no gene match: 6. CDR3 protein: CASSSDRGRGTEAFF. CDR3 in DNA: TGTGCCAGCAGCTCTGACAGGGGGCGGGGCACTGAAGCTTTCTTT.

The V call is TRBV20-1, the J call TRBJ2-4; D possibly uses TRBD1 or TRBD2 (5 bases each). Germline V gene data show CDR1 as DFQATT and CDR2 as SNEGSKA (reference sequence). V was pared by 6 bases and J by 0 bases, with 15 bases between. CDR3 length: 15 amino acids. DNA for the CDR3: TGCAGTGCAGGGGACCAGAAGAGAGCCAAAAACATTCAGTACTTC. It codes for CSAGDQKRAKNIQYF.

The rearrangement joins TRBV20-1 to TRBJ2-7, with D possibly being TRBD1 (7 bases). The CDR3 is 13 amino acids. The germline V gene has CDR1 DFQATT and CDR2 SNEGSKA (reference sequence). Trimming left V 6 bases short and J 4 bases short, with 16 bases between. The CDR3 DNA reads as TGCAGTGCGACAGGAGGGACAGTATACGAGCAGTACTTC. Its protein is CSATGGTVYEQYF.

The rearrangement joins TRBV19 to TRBJ2-3, with 12 nucleotides matching TRBD2. With V trimmed by 4 bases and J by 5 bases, 4 bases remained unmatched. Germline V CDR1 and CDR2: LNHDA, SQIVND (reference sequence). The CDR3 loop spans 15 amino acids. The CDR3 loop is CASSRLAGARDTQYF. In DNA, the CDR3 is TGTGCCAGTAGTAGACTAGCGGGAGCGAGAGATACGCAGTATTTT.

The chain links TRBV11-3 to TRBJ1-1; D gene uncertain. V was pared by 5 bases and J by 5 bases, with 6 bases between. The CDR3 contains 11 residues. The germline CDR1 and CDR2 sequences are SGHNT and YENEEA. CDR3 nucleotides: TGTGCCAGCAGCCGGCTGACTGAAGCTTTCTTT. Encoded protein: CASSRLTEAFF. Full variable domain (remainder filled in from reference TRBV11-3 and TRBJ1-1): EAGVVQSPRYKIIEKKQPVAFWCNPISGHNTLYWYLQNLGQGPELLIRYENEEAVDDSQLPKDRFSAERLKGVDSTLKIQPAELGDSAVYLCASSRLTEAFFGQGTRLTVV.

This chain uses TRBV20-1 with TRBJ2-1; TRBD2 agrees at 9 bases. Germline V gene sequence: CDR1 DFQATT, CDR2 SNEGSKA (reference sequence). V shed 6 bases and J 0 bases; nucleotides not matched to a gene: 9. The CDR3 spans 16 residues. The CDR3 DNA follows: TGCAGTGCGGGAAGTAGCGGGGGCCCCTCCTACAATGAGCAGTTCTTC. Its translation: CSAGSSGGPSYNEQFF.

V gene TRBV6-2 or TRBV6-3 combines with J gene TRBJ2-7; D is undetermined. The CDR3 has 14 residues. The V end was cut by 5 bases, the J end by 0 bases, with 11 bases between. Germline CDR1 reads MNHEY; CDR2 reads SVGEGT. The CDR3 region has the DNA TGTGCCAGCAGTGCCCCCAGGCTCTCCTACGAGCAGTACTTC. This sequence encodes CASSAPRLSYEQYF.

For the CDR3, the DNA is TGTGCCAGCAGCTTAGCGGGAGGGAGAGTAGATACGCAGTATTTT. This sequence encodes CASSLAGGRVDTQYF. The rearrangement links TRBV7-3 to TRBJ2-3; 9 nucleotides agree with TRBD2. Germline CDR1 is SGHTA and CDR2 is FQGTGA. The CDR3 extends over 15 amino acids. The V gene end was trimmed by 2 bases and the J gene end by 5 bases; junction bases not matched to a gene: 5.

This clonotype was seen a few times. The CDR3 DNA follows: TGTGCCAGCAGTGAGTGGGGGGAAGGGACTGAAGCTTTCTTT. Its translation is CASSEWGEGTEAFF. V is TRBV2 and J is TRBJ1-1; D possibly corresponds to TRBD1 (5 bases). The CDR3 is made up of 14 amino acids. Germline CDR1 reads SNHLY; CDR2 reads FYNNEI. V shed 3 bases and J shed 5 bases, with 13 bases lying between them.

The sample holds a few counts of this clonotype. The rearrangement joins TRBV7-2 to TRBJ1-6; 9 bases match TRBD1. This CDR3 contains 14 residues. Germline V gene sequence: CDR1 SGHTA, CDR2 FQGNSA. V was clipped by 3 bases and J by 11 bases; unmatched bases: 5. CDR3 nucleotide sequence: TGTGCCAGCAGCTTCCGGGACAGGGAGGCACCCCTCCACTTT. This sequence encodes CASSFRDREAPLHF.

V usage is TRBV30 and J usage is TRBJ1-2; D unclear. V shed 0 bases and J shed 8 bases, with 7 bases lying between them. The CDR3 covers 11 residues. The V gene's germline CDR1 is GTSNPN and CDR2 SVGIG (reference sequence). CDR3 loop: CAWSVVGGYTF. CDR3 nucleotides: TGTGCCTGGAGTGTGGTGGGAGGCTACACCTTC.

V usage is TRBV7-9 and J usage is TRBJ2-7; TRBD2 matches at 8 bases. After removal of 4 bases from V and 6 bases from J, the junction contained 17 bases not matched to a gene. The CDR3 extends over 17 amino acids. The germline V gene has CDR1 SEHNR and CDR2 FQNEAQ (reference sequence). CDR3 region: CASSSHAPGRGKREQYF. Written as DNA, the CDR3 is TGTGCCAGCAGCTCCCACGCTCCCGGGAGGGGAAAGCGCGAGCAGTACTTC.

The genes are TRBV6-1 and TRBJ1-1; D gene ambiguous. The length of the CDR3 is 13 residues. Deletions cut 5 bases from V and 10 bases from J, with 17 bases between. CDR1 is MNHNS, CDR2 SASEGT, per germline. This chain's CDR3 is CASSNGQNLRAFF. In DNA form, the CDR3 reads TGTGCCAGCAGTAACGGCCAAAATCTCAGAGCTTTCTTT.

The chain couples TRBV20-1 to TRBJ1-5; tentative D call: TRBD1 (5 bases). From germline, CDR1 is DFQATT and CDR2 SNEGSKA (reference sequence). With 3 bases removed from V and 4 bases from J, the gap between germline ends came to 16 bases. The CDR3 totals 15 residues. The CDR3 sequence is CSARNRDSRNQPQHF. DNA of the CDR3: TGCAGTGCTAGGAACCGGGACTCACGAAATCAGCCCCAGCATTTT.

V is TRBV7-9 and J is TRBJ1-5; no clear D. The CDR3 has 12 amino acids. V gave up 5 bases and J gave up 11 bases, with 13 bases separating them. Germline V gives CDR1 SEHNR, CDR2 FQNEAQ (reference sequence). The CDR3 loop reads CASSLSGATQHF. CDR3 in DNA: TGTGCCAGCAGCCTTTCAGGCGCAACCCAGCATTTT.

This clonotype turned up a few times. The rearrangement links TRBV12-3 or TRBV12-4 to TRBJ1-1; 7 nucleotides match TRBD1. CDR3 length: 12 amino acids. Trimming removed 5 bases from V and 7 bases from J; junction bases left unmatched: 4. This CDR3 reads CASSLGTDEAFF. CDR3 DNA sequence: TGTGCCAGCAGTCTCGGGACAGATGAAGCTTTCTTT.

This chain uses TRBV4-3 with TRBJ2-7; possibly TRBD1 or TRBD2 for D (6 bases each). V lost 0 bases and J lost 9, with 18 bases in between. The CDR3 totals 15 residues. Germline-derived CDR1 and CDR2 are LGHNA and YSLEER. Here the CDR3 reads CASSQDTGAGEGQYF. The CDR3 DNA follows: TGCGCCAGCAGCCAAGATACGGGGGCCGGTGAGGGGCAGTACTTC.

The chain employs TRBV7-9 and TRBJ1-5; 8 bases line up with TRBD1. CDR3 size: 14 residues. The V and J ends lost 5 bases and 4 bases, in that order; junction bases with no gene match: 4. In germline, CDR1 is SEHNR, CDR2 FQNEAQ (reference sequence). In DNA, the CDR3 is TGTGCCAGCAGCCCCGGGACAGGAAATCAGCCCCAGCATTTT. Its protein is CASSPGTGNQPQHF.

This chain connects TRBV7-8 to TRBJ2-7, with 7 bases that match TRBD2. Germline-derived CDR1 and CDR2 are SGHVS and FQNEAQ. This CDR3 comprises 14 residues. Germline trimming cut 2 bases from V and 7 bases from J; bases unmatched to any gene: 8. CDR3 in amino acids: CASSLWAGEEEQYF. The CDR3 DNA reads as TGTGCCAGCAGCTTATGGGCGGGGGAGGAAGAGCAGTACTTC.

This clonotype was seen just once. The chain has TRBV6-1 and TRBJ1-1; tentatively, D is TRBD1 (5 bases). The CDR3 contains 13 residues. The germline V gene encodes CDR1 MNHNS and CDR2 SASEGT. Trimming removed 4 bases at V and 3 bases at J, with 9 bases between. CDR3 in DNA: TGTGCCAGCAGTGCGCCAGGGTACACTGAAGCTTTCTTT. Translated, it gives CASSAPGYTEAFF.

The CDR3 DNA reads TGTGCCAGCTTCGGGACGGAATCCTATGGCTACACCTTC. Protein product: CASFGTESYGYTF. The genes are TRBV28 and TRBJ1-2; the D gene is possibly TRBD1 (5 bases). V lost 8 bases, J lost 4 bases, and 14 bases lay in between. This CDR3 comprises 13 residues. Germline values: CDR1 MDHEN, CDR2 SYDVKM.

This clonotype has just a few counts. Sequence at one end of the junction differs from germline and may be a read error. This chain connects TRBV12-5 to TRBJ1-2; no definite D call. Germline lookup yields CDR1 LGHNT and CDR2 FRNRAP. CDR3 length: 17 amino acids. CDR3 region: CASGLVLGRPTNYGYTF. CDR3 nucleotide sequence: TGTGCTAGTGGTTTGGTCCTCGGGAGACCAACTAATTATGGCTACACCTTC.